Presented here are 30 T cell receptor beta chains from one specimen sequenced in a study of regulatory T cells in long-lasting Graves disease. The time point denotes: newly diagnosed GD, antithyroid drugs for less than 3 months. PBMC RNA served as the TCR library source. Sequencing libraries for TCR beta were prepared with iRepertoire HTBI primers and Arm-PCR of CDR3 regions. TCRdb reanalysed the multiplex PCR reads using MiXCR and keeps one entry per CDR3 protein. The data contain around 250,000 distinct CDR3 sequences, around a sixth of them seen just once; the ten biggest clones take up 14%. These data were likewise used in another study, on T cells in Graves' hyperthyroidism and ophthalmopathy.

The input for sequencing was peripheral blood mononuclear cells (PBMCs), taken at new diagnosis, from a patient treated with antithyroid drugs. These receptors originate from a woman aged 30 to 39 with Graves disease.

This clonotype occurred many times. This rearrangement joins TRBV20-1 to TRBJ2-5; 9 bases match TRBD2. Germline assignment: CDR1 DFQATT and CDR2 SNEGSKA (reference sequence). This CDR3 has 16 residues. Unmatched junction bases numbered 13, after V lost 3 bases and J lost 5 bases. The CDR3 reads CSARETSGGLGETQYF. The CDR3 DNA reads as TGCAGTGCTAGGGAAACGAGCGGGGGGCTAGGGGAGACCCAGTACTTC.

This clonotype has a count of ten or more. The genes are TRBV12-3 or TRBV12-4 and TRBJ1-5; unclear D gene. There are 12 residues in the CDR3. Trimming removed 6 bases from V and 7 bases from J, with 10 bases in between. This CDR3 is CASRAAGQPQHF. The CDR3, as DNA: TGTGCCAGCAGAGCCGCTGGGCAGCCCCAGCATTTT.

V usage is TRBV5-4 and J usage is TRBJ2-2; D remains unclear. V was trimmed by 4 bases and J by 6 bases, leaving 10 bases between them. The CDR3 totals 13 residues. The germline V gene has CDR1 SGHNT and CDR2 YYREEE (reference sequence). The CDR3 is CASSATPSGELFF. Written as DNA, the CDR3 is TGTGCCAGCAGCGCCACCCCATCCGGGGAGCTGTTTTTT.

The table lists this clonotype with many counts. Here the CDR3 DNA reads TGCGCCAGCAGCCAAGGCGGGTGGGGATCCCACCGAGGGAATAGCAATCAGCCCCAGCATTTT. This translates into CASSQGGWGSHRGNSNQPQHF. The chain recombines TRBV4-1 with TRBJ1-5; the D is unclear. The CDR3 covers 21 residues. The V gene lost 1 base and the J gene lost 0 bases, with 25 bases spanning the gap. The germline gives CDR1 MGHRA, CDR2 YSYEKL.

On this clonotype: A single base is all that separates this from a far larger clone, so a read error is likely. The V gene is TRBV7-9, the J gene TRBJ1-5; D unclear. The CDR3 covers 16 residues. Germline V gene sequence: CDR1 SEHNR, CDR2 FQNEAQ (reference sequence). The CDR3 DNA is TGTGCCAGCAGCTCGCAGCGGGTTCCTAGCAATCAGCCCCAGCGTTTT. It specifies CASSSQRVPSNQPQRF. Drawing the rest from reference TRBV7-9 and TRBJ1-5, the complete variable domain is DTGVSQNPRHKITKRGQNVTFRCDPISEHNRLYWYRQTLGQGPEFLTYFQNEAQLEKSRLLSDRFSAERPKGSFSTLEIQRTEQGDSAMYLCASSSQRVPSNQPQRFGDGTRLSIL.

This clonotype was recorded at least ten times. V is TRBV6-5 and J is TRBJ1-6; D remains ambiguous. Germline V gene data show CDR1 as MNHEY and CDR2 as SVGAGI. Deletions cut 2 bases from V and 10 bases from J, with 6 bases between. The CDR3 runs to 12 residues. The CDR3 protein is CASSYVDSPLHF. The CDR3 nucleotides read TGTGCCAGCAGTTACGTCGACTCACCCCTCCACTTT.

The table lists this clonotype with many counts. The rearrangement uses TRBV20-1 and TRBJ2-1, with TRBD1 matching 7 bases. The CDR3 is 12 residues long. The V gene's germline CDR1 is DFQATT and CDR2 SNEGSKA (reference sequence). The J segment lost 8 bases and the V segment lost 3 bases, leaving 4 bases of the junction unmatched. The chain's CDR3 is CSASYQGDEQFF. DNA of the CDR3: TGCAGTGCTAGTTATCAGGGGGATGAGCAGTTCTTC.

This clonotype showed up many times. The V and J genes are TRBV25-1 and TRBJ1-1; unclear D gene. Germline assignment: CDR1 MGHDK and CDR2 SYGVNS. V was trimmed by 3 bases and J by 1 base, leaving 12 bases between them. The CDR3 runs 15 residues. CDR3 region: CASSDPDKPNTEAFF. CDR3 in DNA: TGTGCCAGCAGTGACCCTGACAAGCCGAACACTGAAGCTTTCTTT. Looking up the rest from reference TRBV25-1 and TRBJ1-1 gives the full variable domain: EADIYQTPRYLVIGTGKKITLECSQTMGHDKMYWYQQDPGMELHLIHYSYGVNSTEKGDLSSESTVSRIRTEHFPLTLESARPSHTSQYLCASSDPDKPNTEAFFGQGTRLTVV.

V usage is TRBV20-1 and J usage is TRBJ2-3; TRBD2 aligns across 13 bases. V shed 2 bases and J 5 bases; nucleotides not matched to a gene: 10. Germline V CDR1 and CDR2: DFQATT, SNEGSKA (reference sequence). This CDR3 has 17 residues. CDR3 protein: CSARLATSGGAKDTQYF. The CDR3 DNA reads as TGCAGTGCTAGACTTGCCACTAGCGGGGGGGCCAAAGATACGCAGTATTTT.

This clonotype turned up a few times. This chain uses TRBV5-6 with TRBJ2-1; D gene ambiguous. The germline V gene encodes CDR1 SGHDT and CDR2 YYEEEE. CDR3 length: 14 amino acids. The germline V and J ends were trimmed by 4 bases and 5 bases, with 13 bases remaining between them. As DNA, the CDR3 is TGTGCCAGCAGCGGCGGAGTATATCACAATGAGCAGTTCTTC. Its translation: CASSGGVYHNEQFF.

This chain uses TRBV7-2 with TRBJ2-1; D not resolved. In germline, CDR1 is SGHTA, CDR2 FQGNSA. Trimming removed 5 bases at V and 5 bases at J, with 16 bases between. The length of the CDR3 is 15 residues. In DNA form, the CDR3 reads TGTGCCAGCAGCCTGGTTGCGCGGCTACACAATGAGCAGTTCTTC. It yields the protein CASSLVARLHNEQFF.

The chain employs TRBV2 and TRBJ2-1; D is uncertain. The germline gives CDR1 SNHLY, CDR2 FYNNEI. Trimming removed 4 bases at V and 4 bases at J, with 2 bases between. The CDR3 contains 11 residues. Here the CDR3 reads CASSGYNEQFF. The CDR3 DNA reads as TGTGCCAGCAGTGGGTACAATGAGCAGTTCTTC.

The chain has TRBV6-1 and TRBJ2-5; possibly TRBD2 for D (6 bases). The V end lost 8 bases, the J end lost 1 base, and 14 bases lay between the germline ends. CDR3 length: 14 residues. Germline V lookup: CDR1 MNHNS, CDR2 SASEGT. The CDR3 spells CASHSGTTQETQYF. Here the CDR3 DNA reads TGTGCCAGCCATAGCGGCACCACCCAAGAGACCCAGTACTTC.

This chain connects TRBV18 to TRBJ1-6, with D perhaps TRBD1 (5 bases). With 6 bases removed from V and 0 bases from J, the gap between germline ends came to 18 bases. Germline assignment: CDR1 KGHSH and CDR2 LQKENI. CDR3 length: 18 residues. In DNA, the CDR3 is TGTGCCAGCTCCTCGGACACGTTCCCCAGCTCCTATAATTCACCCCTCCACTTT. This codes for CASSSDTFPSSYNSPLHF.

This clonotype was observed at least ten times. The CDR3 nucleotides read TGTGCCAGCAGCTTGGGTCTCGAGGCATGGGGCTACACCTTC. Residues: CASSLGLEAWGYTF. The genes are TRBV13 and TRBJ1-2, with D unresolved. The CDR3 runs to 14 residues. Looked up from germline, CDR1 is PRHDT and CDR2 is FYEKMQ (reference sequence). Deletions cut 3 bases from V and 8 bases from J, with 16 bases between.

The chain has TRBV12-3 or TRBV12-4 and TRBJ1-4, with D possibly being TRBD1 (6 bases). The CDR3 is 15 residues long. The V end was cut by 4 bases, the J end by 8 bases, with 17 bases between. CDR3 loop: CASSSGGGAGEKLFF. The DNA of the CDR3 is TGTGCCAGCAGTTCGGGCGGGGGGGCCGGAGAAAAACTGTTTTTT.

This clonotype has ten or more counts. The chain recombines TRBV2 with TRBJ1-5; TRBD1 agrees at 7 bases. This CDR3 is 14 amino acids long. V shed 5 bases, J shed 4 bases, and the junction held 5 bases outside the gene matches. The germline V gene encodes CDR1 SNHLY and CDR2 FYNNEI. Here the CDR3 DNA reads TGTGCCAGCAGTCGACAGGGTTGGAATCAGCCCCAGCATTTT. Its translation is CASSRQGWNQPQHF. Looking up the rest from reference TRBV2 and TRBJ1-5 gives the full variable domain: EPEVTQTPSHQVTQMGQEVILRCVPISNHLYFYWYRQILGQKVEFLVSFYNNEISEKSEIFDDQFSVERPDGSNFTLKIRSTKLEDSAMYFCASSRQGWNQPQHFGDGTRLSIL.

This clonotype was seen many times. The rearrangement joins TRBV10-1 to TRBJ2-3, with 7 bases identical to TRBD1. J lost 0 bases, V lost 3 bases, and 3 bases had no gene match. The CDR3 length is 15 residues. Germline CDR1 reads WNHNN; CDR2 reads SYGVQD (reference sequence). The CDR3 protein is CASSDGQVSTDTQYF. Written as DNA, the CDR3 is TGCGCCAGCAGTGACGGACAGGTTAGCACAGATACGCAGTATTTT.

Concerning this clonotype: A much larger clonotype is one base distant, so this may be a read error. V is TRBV12-5 and J is TRBJ1-4; TRBD1 is a possible D gene (6 bases). Germline V CDR1 and CDR2: LGHNT, FRNRAP. CDR3 length equals 14 residues. This chain's CDR3 is CASGKGEGNEKLSF. CDR3 nucleotide sequence: TGTGCTAGTGGCAAGGGGGAGGGTAATGAAAAACTGTCTTTT.

To note about this clonotype: Being one base from a much bigger clone, this may be a read error. The V gene is TRBV29-1, the J gene TRBJ1-2; 8 positions agree with TRBD1. Germline CDR1 and CDR2: SQVTM and ANQGSEA. The length of the CDR3 is 13 residues. Losses at the gene ends were 5 bases for V and 3 bases for J; bases not matched to a gene: 5. CDR3 in amino acids: CSVRNRGDYGYTF. The CDR3 DNA reads TGCAGCGTTAGAAACAGGGGGGACTATGGCTACACCTTC.

This clonotype showed up many times. Here the CDR3 DNA reads TGCAGTGCCCTCCAGGGGGATTATGGCTACACCTTC. Its protein is CSALQGDYGYTF. This chain joins TRBV20-1 and TRBJ1-2; the match to TRBD1 covers 7 bases. This CDR3 is 12 amino acids long. Germline CDR1 and CDR2: DFQATT and SNEGSKA (reference sequence). V shed 6 bases and J 5 bases; nucleotides not matched to a gene: 6.

The V call is TRBV25-1, the J call TRBJ2-7; a possible D gene is TRBD1 (6 bases). This CDR3 has 14 residues. Germline assignment: CDR1 MGHDK and CDR2 SYGVNS. Trimming took 6 bases from V and 2 from J, leaving 14 bases between them. CDR3 sequence (DNA): TGTGCCAGCAGCTCCCGGACAGCTCCCTACGAGCAGTACTTC. Residues: CASSSRTAPYEQYF.

This clonotype was observed a handful of times. This rearrangement joins TRBV19 to TRBJ2-7, with 8 bases lining up with TRBD2. V lost 5 bases, J lost 5 bases, and 11 bases stayed unmatched. The CDR3 loop spans 15 amino acids. Germline-derived CDR1 and CDR2 are LNHDA and SQIVND (reference sequence). The CDR3 DNA reads TGTGCCAGTAGTGTCAATGGGCTAGCGGGCCACGAGCAGTACTTC. It codes for CASSVNGLAGHEQYF.

This clonotype was seen repeatedly, ten times or more. This rearrangement joins TRBV7-3 to TRBJ1-1, with TRBD1 identical over 7 bases. This CDR3 has 13 residues. The germline gives CDR1 SGHTA, CDR2 FQGTGA. Trimming removed 5 bases from V and 5 bases from J; junction bases left unmatched: 5. CDR3 coding DNA: TGTGCCAGCAGCCAGGGGGTTTCGACTGAAGCTTTCTTT. Its translation is CASSQGVSTEAFF. Supplemented by reference TRBV7-3 and TRBJ1-1, the full variable domain reads GAGVSQTPSNKVTEKGKYVELRCDPISGHTALYWYRQSLGQGPEFLIYFQGTGAADDSGLPNDRFFAVRPEGSVSTLKIQRTERGDSAVYLCASSQGVSTEAFFGQGTRLTVV.

This clonotype was counted ten times or more. The J gene is TRBJ2-5, the V gene TRBV13; D unclear. The ends were cut back, 0 bases at V and 2 bases at J, with 13 bases in the middle. From germline, CDR1 is PRHDT and CDR2 FYEKMQ (reference sequence). CDR3 length: 16 amino acids. The CDR3: CASSLGNLASQETQYF. The CDR3 DNA is TGTGCCAGCAGCTTAGGTAATTTGGCTAGTCAAGAGACCCAGTACTTC.

Many counts were recorded for this clonotype. The chain links TRBV18 to TRBJ2-7; weak D call: TRBD1 (5 bases). V was shortened by 6 bases and J by 3 bases, with 9 bases between the two germline ends. The V gene's germline CDR1 is KGHSH and CDR2 LQKENI. This CDR3 has 12 residues. The CDR3 region is CASSRTIYEQYF. CDR3 bases: TGTGCCAGCTCCCGGACAATCTACGAGCAGTACTTC.

The chain combines TRBV18 with TRBJ2-7, with TRBD2 identical over 8 bases. V shed 1 base and J 0 bases; nucleotides not matched to a gene: 2. There are 15 residues in the CDR3. Germline-derived CDR1 and CDR2 are KGHSH and LQKENI. The chain's CDR3 is CASSPRSGASYEQYF. The CDR3 DNA follows: TGTGCCAGCTCACCACGTAGCGGGGCCTCCTACGAGCAGTACTTC.

This clonotype was counted ten times or more. The V gene is TRBV11-3, the J gene TRBJ2-1; TRBD1 aligns across 8 bases. Trimming took 3 bases from V and 8 from J; bases not matched to a gene: 9. This CDR3 has 15 residues. Germline CDR1 is SGHNT and CDR2 is YENEEA. Written as DNA, the CDR3 is TGTGCCAGCAGCTTGCCAGGACAGGGAGTGGATGAGCAGTTCTTC. This sequence encodes CASSLPGQGVDEQFF.

This clonotype has ten or more counts. The chain employs TRBV11-2 and TRBJ1-2; the D gene is possibly TRBD1 (5 bases). The CDR3 runs 16 residues. The V gene's germline CDR1 is SGHAT and CDR2 FQNNGV. Trimming shortened V by 0 bases and J by 4 bases, and 15 bases separated the two germline ends. The CDR3 region has the DNA TGTGCCAGCAGCTTAGATCCCCGGGCGGGACCCTATGGCTACACCTTC. This gives the protein CASSLDPRAGPYGYTF.

The gene calls are TRBV6-5 and TRBJ1-5, with no clear D. The CDR3 is 13 residues long. V lost 3 bases, J lost 2 bases, and 5 bases lay in between. In germline, CDR1 is MNHEY, CDR2 SVGAGI. The CDR3 coding sequence is TGTGCCAGCAGTTATACGGGCAATCAGCCCCAGCATTTT. Residues: CASSYTGNQPQHF.